This T cell receptor (beta chain) was captured in a study of T-cell memory formation after mild COVID-19. General study results and limits: Contracting CD4+ clones lay largely in CM and EM, with CD8+ ones residing in EMRA.

This clonotype was seen many times. Its antigen is unidentified. Each CDR3 protein gets one entry after TCRdb re-called the 5' RACE reads with MiXCR. This sample yields about 340,000 distinct CDR3 sequences, of which 10% to 15% are seen a single time; about 20% belongs to the top ten. Trimming cost V 5 bases and J 4 bases, with 14 bases left between them. Germline V gene data show CDR1 as SGHVS and CDR2 as FNYEAQ. The CDR3 is 14 residues long. This receptor was identified in a man in his late teens or twenties who had mild COVID-19 (a few samples of this study predate the infection). Cell type and time point are not known. The J gene is TRBJ2-5, the V gene TRBV7-6; D perhaps matches TRBD2 (6 bases). Sequenced sample: PBMCs or a T cell subset sorted from them (not recorded which). This chain's CDR3 is CASSVGGGIETQYF. In DNA, the CDR3 is TGTGCCAGCAGCGTCGGGGGAGGAATAGAGACCCAGTACTTC.